These T cell receptor beta chains were read from a single sample in a study of cytomegalovirus exposure and HLA in healthy donors. Sequenced by immunoSEQ multiplex PCR; TCRdb stores in-frame clones only, minus some. The data contain almost 200,000 clones, more than 75% of them singletons. The sequencing sample was made of PBMCs. The receptor set was obtained from a male donor in good health and CMV-seropositive. The CDR3 runs from the conserved cysteine through the conserved F or W. A D gene is named only where the DNA matches it firmly. A clone size is listed for some rows: how often the clone was seen (once, few, many), or a class if it is expanded.

>.|TRBJ2-2|TRBV11-2|TRBD2
TGTGCCAGCAGATCGGGACTAGCGGTTAACACCGGGGAGCTGTTTTTT
CASRSGLAVNTGELFF
>.|TRBJ2-1|TRBV7-2|.
TGTGCCAGCAGCCTGGGGCTAAACAATGAGCAGTTCTTC
CASSLGLNNEQFF
>.|TRBJ1-4|TRBV6-6|.
TGTGCCAGCACCAGGATCTCTAATGAAAAACTGTTTTTT
CASTRISNEKLFF
>.|TRBJ2-7|TRBV29-1|TRBD2
TGCAGCGGGACCGGACTAGGAAGCGAGCAGTACTTC
CSGTGLGSEQYF
>.|TRBJ2-5|TRBV7-9|TRBD2
TGTGCCAGCAGCTTAGGTACAAGCGGGAAGATCCGAGAGACCCAGTACTTC
CASSLGTSGKIRETQYF
>.|TRBJ1-4|TRBV7-8|.
TGTGCCAGCAGCTTACAACAGGGCTGGGGGGAAAAACTGTTTTTT
CASSLQQGWGEKLFF
>few|TRBJ1-4|TRBV4-3|TRBD1
TGCGCCAGCAGCAAGGGGGCGTATAATGAAAAACTGTTTTTT
CASSKGAYNEKLFF
>.|TRBJ2-7|TRBV7-2|.
TGTGCCAGCAGCCCACAGGTTCTAGGCCACGAGCAGTACTTC
CASSPQVLGHEQYF
>few|TRBJ1-2|TRBV23-1|.
TGCGCCAGCAGTCATCCCGGTCAGGCTTTTTACTATGGCTACACCTTC
CASSHPGQAFYYGYTF
>.|TRBJ1-1|TRBV7-9|.
TGTTCCAGCAGCGCACAGGTTGAAGCTTTCTTT
CSSSAQVEAFF
>.|TRBJ1-4|TRBV18|TRBD1
TGTGCCAGCTCACCACGGGACAGTTTAGCTGAAAAACTGTTTTTT
CASSPRDSLAEKLFF
>few|TRBJ2-3|TRBV7-9|.
TGTGCCAGCAGCCCGAGGAGACAGAGAACCTTTGACCGCACAGATACGCAGTATTTT
CASSPRRQRTFDRTDTQYF
>.|TRBJ2-1|TRBV7-3|.
TGTGCCAGCAGCTTGGGCCTCCGGGACATTCACAATGAGCAGTTCTTC
CASSLGLRDIHNEQFF
>.|TRBJ2-1|TRBV7-9|.
TGTGCCAGCAGCGCTTCGGGTGTATCCGATGAGCAGTTCTTC
CASSASGVSDEQFF
>.|TRBJ2-3|TRBV19|TRBD1
TGTGCCAGTAGGGGGAGGACAGGGGGCATGGATACGCAGTATTTT
CASRGRTGGMDTQYF
>.|TRBJ1-6|TRBV28|TRBD1
TGTGCCAGCAGCTCAGGGGGCGCGGGTTCACCCCTCCACTTT
CASSSGGAGSPLHF
>.|TRBJ2-3|TRBV7-2|TRBD1
TGTGCCAGCAGCTCGCAGGGGGTGGTATTCACAGATACGCAGTATTTT
CASSSQGVVFTDTQYF
>.|TRBJ2-3|TRBV30|.
TGTGCCTGGAGCTCCCCGCCGGCAGATACGCAGTATTTT
CAWSSPPADTQYF
>.|TRBJ2-5|TRBV4-1|TRBD1
TGCGCCAGCAGCCAAGGGGACAGGGACCAAGAGACCCAGTACTTC
CASSQGDRDQETQYF
>.|TRBJ2-7|TRBV15|.
TGTGCCACCAGCAGAGACCCCTCTAAGGCGGGGTGGTCCTACGAGCAGTACTTC
CATSRDPSKAGWSYEQYF
>.|TRBJ1-3|TRBV23-1|.
TGCGCCAGCATACCAAGCAGGCGGGCTGGAAACACCATATATTTT
CASIPSRRAGNTIYF
>.|TRBJ2-7|TRBV7-9|.
TGTGCCAGCAGCTTCTCCGCAGGGGTAGAGCAGTACTTC
CASSFSAGVEQYF
>few|TRBJ1-5|TRBV19|.
TGTGCCAGTAGCCCATTTGAGGTTTATAGCAATCAGCCCCAGCATTTT
CASSPFEVYSNQPQHF
>.|TRBJ1-1|TRBV9|.
TGTGCCAGCAGCCTTAAACCCAGGAACACTGAAGCTTTCTTT
CASSLKPRNTEAFF
>.|TRBJ2-3|TRBV30|.
TGTGCCTGGGATCTACCGGGAAACACAGATACGCAGTATTTT
CAWDLPGNTDTQYF
>few|TRBJ1-2|TRBV20-1|.
TGCAGTGAGGGGTCGGATGGCTACACCTTC
CSEGSDGYTF
>once|TRBJ1-2|TRBV7-9|TRBD1
TGTGCCAGCAGCTTCGGGACAGGGGTGGTTAACTATGGCTACACCTTC
CASSFGTGVVNYGYTF
>.|TRBJ2-7|TRBV11-2|.
TGTGCCAGCAGCCCCGGTAGTAGCCTCTCCTACGAGCAGTACTTC
CASSPGSSLSYEQYF
>.|TRBJ2-3|TRBV9|TRBD2
TGTGCCAGCAGCGTGACCGGGACTAGAGGGACAGATACGCAGTATTTT
CASSVTGTRGTDTQYF
>.|TRBJ1-2|TRBV2|TRBD1
TGTGCCAGCAGAGGACAGGGGGCGTCCCACTATGGCTACACCTTC
CASRGQGASHYGYTF
>once|TRBJ1-1|TRBV19|.
TGTGCCAGTATTGGGGTCGGGCAGGGCTTTTTCTTT
CASIGVGQGFFF
>.|TRBJ1-4|TRBV14|TRBD1
TGTGCCAGCAGCCTGTTTGGACAGGGGGAAAAACTGTTTTTT
CASSLFGQGEKLFF
>.|TRBJ2-7|TRBV27|.
TGTGCCAGCAGTGGCATGGGACAAATCTACGAGCAGTACTTC
CASSGMGQIYEQYF
>.|TRBJ1-1|TRBV28|.
TGTGCCAGCAGTCTAGGGGGGGAGATTGAAGCTTTCTTT
CASSLGGEIEAFF
>once|TRBJ2-1|TRBV9|TRBD1
TGTGCCAGCAGCCCCTGGGACAGGGGAAATGAGCAGTTCTTC
CASSPWDRGNEQFF
>.|TRBJ1-1|TRBV9|.
TGTGCCAGCAGCGTAGGGGGGGGGAGGGGGACTGAAGCTTTCTTT
CASSVGGGRGTEAFF
>.|TRBJ1-6|TRBV7-7|.
TGTGCCAGCAGCTCCTTAGAAAGTAATTCACCCCTCCACTTT
CASSSLESNSPLHF
>.|TRBJ1-4|TRBV27|.
TGTGCCAGCAGAGGAGGGGCCGGGGAAAAACTGTTTTTT
CASRGGAGEKLFF
>.|TRBJ2-7|TRBV30|TRBD1
TGTGCCTCTACAGGGGACTCCTACGAGCAGTACTTC
CASTGDSYEQYF
>few|TRBJ2-7|TRBV7-9|TRBD2
TGTGCCAGCGACTCGGGGGGACCAAACTACGAGCAGTACTTC
CASDSGGPNYEQYF
>few|TRBJ2-7|TRBV9|TRBD2
TGTGCCAGCAGCCATCAAGCTAGCGGGAGTTTAAACGAGCAGTACTTC
CASSHQASGSLNEQYF
>few|TRBJ2-7|TRBV9|.
TGTGCCAGCAGCTTGGAGTGGGGCCCTTCCTACGAGCAGTACTTC
CASSLEWGPSYEQYF
>once|TRBJ1-5|TRBV10-1|TRBD1
TGCGCCAGCACCCTTAGGACAGGGGCGAATAGTTCCTTTTATAGCAATCAGCCCCAGCATTTT
CASTLRTGANSSFYSNQPQHF
>.|TRBJ1-2|TRBV30|.
TGTGCCTGGAGCGTAAACCCCCAGGCTTCTGGCTACACCTTC
CAWSVNPQASGYTF
>few|TRBJ1-5|TRBV7-6|.
TGTGCCAGCAGCTTAGAAGGGGCTCCCCAGCATTTT
CASSLEGAPQHF
>.|TRBJ2-7|TRBV6-1|.
TGTGCCAGCAGTGTCAGTCGACCGGGTACGACCTACGAGCAGTACTTC
CASSVSRPGTTYEQYF
>.|TRBJ1-1|TRBV9|.
TGTGCCAGCAGCCCTCAGGGTAAGAACACTGAAGCTTTCTTT
CASSPQGKNTEAFF
>.|TRBJ1-1|TRBV19|TRBD1
TGTGCCAGTAGCCGGGACAGGGTACGGAACACTGAAGCTTTCTTT
CASSRDRVRNTEAFF
>.|TRBJ1-5|TRBV4-3|.
TGCGCCAGCAGCCAGATAGCGTCGAGCGACAATCAGCCCCAGCATTTT
CASSQIASSDNQPQHF
>.|TRBJ2-5|TRBV6-1|.
TGTGCCAGCAGTGAAACTGGGGGCCCCCAAGAGACCCAGTACTTC
CASSETGGPQETQYF
>.|TRBJ2-7|TRBV7-2|TRBD1
TGTGCCAGCACCATACAGGGGACCTCCTACGAGCAGTACTTC
CASTIQGTSYEQYF
>.|TRBJ2-7|TRBV28|TRBD2
TGTGCCAGCAGCACCGGGACTAGCGGGAGGCGCAGCTCCTACGAGCAGTACTTC
CASSTGTSGRRSSYEQYF
>.|TRBJ2-1|TRBV5-1|TRBD1
TGCGCCAGCGACGCCGGGACAGGGATGACGGAGCAGTTCTTC
CASDAGTGMTEQFF
>.|TRBJ1-2|TRBV28|.
TGTGCCAGCAGTTTAAAGCGCGGAAACTATGGCTACACCTTC
CASSLKRGNYGYTF